Following are 26 T cell receptor beta chains from one sample sequenced in a study of T cells in Graves' hyperthyroidism and ophthalmopathy. The investigators amplified TCR beta CDR3 regions from RNA transcripts. TCR CDR3 regions were first amplified by RT-PCR with HTBI primers. TCRdb re-analysed the multiplex PCR reads in MiXCR, keeping a single row per CDR3 protein. The top ten clones hold approximately 10% of a sample with 350,000 to 450,000 distinct CDR3 sequences, roughly 14% of them seen once. Sequenced sample: blood. The source of these receptors is an older woman with Graves' hyperthyroidism.

The chain couples TRBV28 to TRBJ1-1, with 7 bases matching TRBD1. The CDR3 sequence is 16 residues long. V dropped 5 bases and J dropped 1; count of bases not matched to a gene: 10. Germline V lookup: CDR1 MDHEN, CDR2 SYDVKM. CDR3 region: CASSTRQGLGNTEAFF. The CDR3 DNA is TGTGCCAGCAGTACCAGACAGGGCCTGGGGAACACTGAAGCTTTCTTT. Filled out from reference TRBV28 and TRBJ1-1, the complete variable domain reads DVKVTQSSRYLVKRTGEKVFLECVQDMDHENMFWYRQDPGLGLRLIYFSYDVKMKEKGDIPEGYSVSREKKERFSLILESASTNQTSMYLCASSTRQGLGNTEAFFGQGTRLTVV.

In its sample, this clonotype was seen many times. This chain connects TRBV18 to TRBJ1-2, with 7 bases that match TRBD1. Per the germline V gene, CDR1 is KGHSH and CDR2 is LQKENI. The CDR3 spans 14 residues. V was pared by 0 bases and J by 4 bases, with 2 bases of the junction left unmatched. The CDR3 DNA sequence: TGTGCCAGCTCACCACCGTGGGACAGCTATGGCTACACCTTC. Translated, it gives CASSPPWDSYGYTF.

Regarding this clonotype: A much larger clone differs from this one at a single base, so this may be a read error. Without the conserved terminal phenylalanine or tryptophan, this CDR3 likely stems from a read error. The chain recombines TRBV28 with TRBJ1-2, with unresolved D. V was shortened by 7 bases and J by 4 bases, with 7 bases between the two germline ends. From germline, CDR1 is MDHEN and CDR2 SYDVKM. This CDR3 has 11 amino acids. The CDR3 is CASNPGYGYTL. CDR3 in DNA: TGTGCCAGCAACCCGGGCTATGGCTACACCCTC.

This clonotype has a count of ten or more. The chain has TRBV3-1 and TRBJ2-4, with D perhaps TRBD2 (6 bases). The CDR3 totals 14 residues. V lost 0 bases to trimming and J lost 7 bases, with 10 bases between them. Germline V CDR1 and CDR2: LGHDT, YNNKEL (reference sequence). CDR3: CASSQEGLRNIQYF. As DNA, the CDR3 is TGTGCCAGCAGCCAAGAGGGACTGCGGAACATTCAGTACTTC.

This clonotype has at least ten counts. The chain joins TRBV6-1 to TRBJ2-1; 7 nucleotides match TRBD2. Germline V lookup: CDR1 MNHNS, CDR2 SASEGT. Germline trimming cut 6 bases from V and 4 bases from J; bases unmatched to any gene: 12. The CDR3 loop spans 16 amino acids. The CDR3 coding sequence is TGTGCCAGCAGGGGGGTGGGAGGGAGACCATACAATGAGCAGTTCTTC. It is translated as CASRGVGGRPYNEQFF.

The sample holds many counts of this clonotype. The chain recombines TRBV7-6 with TRBJ2-3; D is possibly TRBD1 (5 bases). The ends were cut back, 10 bases at V and 5 bases at J, with 16 bases in the middle. Germline lookup yields CDR1 SGHVS and CDR2 FNYEAQ. The CDR3 runs 13 residues. The CDR3 sequence: CAIATDIGDTQYF. DNA of the CDR3: TGTGCCATCGCGACGGACATCGGAGATACGCAGTATTTT.

At least ten counts were recorded for this clonotype. The rearrangement uses TRBV18 and TRBJ2-7; D gene uncertain. The V end lost 3 bases, the J end lost 3 bases, and 18 bases lay between the germline ends. Germline values: CDR1 KGHSH, CDR2 LQKENI. The CDR3 loop spans 16 amino acids. The chain's CDR3 is CASSPRGASGIYEQYF. CDR3 bases: TGTGCCAGCTCACCCCGAGGAGCTAGTGGAATCTACGAGCAGTACTTC.

The chain is built from TRBV9 and TRBJ2-1, with D perhaps TRBD2 (6 bases). CDR1 SGDLS and CDR2 YYNGEE come from the germline V gene. V was clipped by 3 bases and J by 4 bases, with 14 bases between them. CDR3 length: 15 amino acids. CDR3: CASSEGGVSYNEQFF. Here the CDR3 DNA reads TGTGCCAGCAGCGAAGGCGGGGTCAGTTACAATGAGCAGTTCTTC.

This clonotype was detected ten times or more. V gene TRBV30 combines with J gene TRBJ1-2; 7 bases align to TRBD1. The CDR3 runs 13 residues. Trimming removed 4 bases from V and 1 base from J; junction bases left unmatched: 3. Germline loops: CDR1 GTSNPN, CDR2 SVGIG (reference sequence). In nucleotides, the CDR3 is TGTGCCTGGAACAGGGGAGGTAACTATGGCTACACCTTC. It yields the protein CAWNRGGNYGYTF.

Ten or more counts support this clonotype. This chain links TRBV7-9 with TRBJ2-7; a possible D gene is TRBD1 (6 bases). Deletions cut 5 bases from V and 2 bases from J, with 10 bases between. The CDR3 has 13 amino acids. Germline assignment: CDR1 SEHNR and CDR2 FQNEAQ (reference sequence). The DNA for the CDR3 is TGTGCCAGCAGCCACGACAGGACCTACGAGCAGTACTTC. Translation: CASSHDRTYEQYF. Using reference TRBV7-9 and TRBJ2-7 for the parts outside the CDR3, the full variable domain is DTGVSQNPRHKITKRGQNVTFRCDPISEHNRLYWYRQTLGQGPEFLTYFQNEAQLEKSRLLSDRFSAERPKGSFSTLEIQRTEQGDSAMYLCASSHDRTYEQYFGPGTRLTVT.

In this sample, this clonotype turned up a few times. The J gene is TRBJ2-7, the V gene TRBV10-3; 10 nucleotides match TRBD2. Trimming cost V 4 bases and J 6 bases; bases outside gene matches: 9. Germline CDR1 and CDR2: ENHRY and SYGVKD. The length of the CDR3 is 15 residues. The CDR3 DNA is TGTGCCATCAGTGGGACTAGCGGCATAAGAGGCGAGCAGTACTTC. This codes for CAISGTSGIRGEQYF.

This clonotype was seen ten or more times. The chain employs TRBV6-5 and TRBJ2-5; no clear D gene. The CDR3 sequence is 13 residues long. Germline V CDR1 and CDR2: MNHEY, SVGAGI. V was shortened by 0 bases and J by 5 bases, with 7 bases between the two germline ends. CDR3 sequence: CASSYSIGETQYF. The CDR3 DNA sequence: TGTGCCAGCAGTTACTCGATAGGCGAGACCCAGTACTTC.

V and J are TRBV27 and TRBJ1-5; 9 bases line up with TRBD1. This CDR3 region has 15 residues. Germline V CDR1 and CDR2: MNHEY, SMNVEV (reference sequence). J gave up 3 bases and V 5 bases, and 5 bases lay outside the gene matches. The CDR3 here is CASSQTGGFNQPQHF. In DNA, the CDR3 is TGTGCCAGCAGTCAGACAGGGGGGTTCAATCAGCCCCAGCATTTT.

This clonotype was picked up a small number of times. V is TRBV7-9 and J is TRBJ1-2; the match to TRBD1 covers 7 bases. The germline CDR1 and CDR2 sequences are SEHNR and FQNEAQ (reference sequence). With V trimmed by 5 bases and J by 1 base, 10 bases remained unmatched. This CDR3 region has 16 residues. The CDR3 spells CASSDATRGINYGYTF. CDR3 coding DNA: TGTGCCAGCAGCGACGCTACCAGGGGGATTAACTATGGCTACACCTTC.

In the case of this clonotype: At one end the junction does not follow the germline gene, possibly because of a read error. The gene calls are TRBV7-9 and TRBJ2-1; D gene unclear. The CDR3 covers 12 residues. Germline values: CDR1 SEHNR, CDR2 FQNEAQ (reference sequence). The CDR3, as DNA: TGTGCCAGCAGCTCACCCGCCAATGAGCAGTCCTTC. This codes for CASSSPANEQSF.

This clonotype was observed at least ten times. The chain uses TRBV7-2 and TRBJ2-7; no clear D. This CDR3 has 14 residues. Germline-derived CDR1 and CDR2 are SGHTA and FQGNSA. V was pared by 1 base and J by 2 bases, with 9 bases between. The CDR3: CASSLVPGAYEQYF. The CDR3 DNA reads TGTGCCAGCAGCTTAGTCCCCGGTGCCTACGAGCAGTACTTC.

The chain has TRBV6-1 and TRBJ2-6; a possible D gene is TRBD2 (6 bases). CDR1 is MNHNS, CDR2 SASEGT, per germline. Trimming pared 6 bases from V and 1 base from J, leaving 13 bases between. The CDR3 covers 16 residues. The CDR3: CASSRGALSGANVLTF. CDR3 DNA: TGTGCCAGCAGCCGCGGGGCCTTGTCTGGGGCCAACGTCCTGACTTTC.

This clonotype was picked up many times. V is TRBV20-1 and J is TRBJ2-3, with TRBD2 identical over 7 bases. The CDR3 is 14 residues long. Germline V gene sequence: CDR1 DFQATT, CDR2 SNEGSKA (reference sequence). The ends lost 0 bases at V and 1 base at J; junction bases unmatched: 1. The CDR3 protein is CSARDAGGTDTQYF. The CDR3, as DNA: TGCAGTGCTAGAGATGCGGGAGGCACAGATACGCAGTATTTT.

This clonotype showed up many times. The chain joins TRBV7-8 to TRBJ2-7; D gene ambiguous. This CDR3 is 15 amino acids long. CDR1 is SGHVS and CDR2 is FQNEAQ in the germline V gene. The V and J ends lost 1 base and 1 base respectively, with 11 bases between them. The CDR3 loop reads CASSLGPVGSYEQYF. CDR3 coding DNA: TGTGCCAGCAGCTTAGGTCCCGTAGGATCCTACGAGCAGTACTTC.

This chain uses TRBV4-2 with TRBJ2-7; either TRBD1 or TRBD2 may supply D (5 bases each). CDR3 length equals 17 residues. V shed 1 base and J shed 6 bases, with 22 bases lying between them. The germline CDR1 and CDR2 sequences are LGHNA and YNFKEQ. The CDR3 DNA reads as TGTGCCAGCAGCCAAGGCCTCCTTTCCGGGTACGGGGCCGAGCAGTACTTC. Translating gives CASSQGLLSGYGAEQYF.

This clonotype appeared a few times. The rearrangement links TRBV10-3 to TRBJ2-2, with D tentatively TRBD2 (6 bases). The CDR3 contains 18 residues. V shed 0 bases and J shed 0 bases, with 14 bases lying between them. Germline loops: CDR1 ENHRY, CDR2 SYGVKD. CDR3 coding DNA: TGTGCCATCAGTGAGTCCAGAACGAGGGAGGCGAACACCGGGGAGCTGTTTTTT. As protein: CAISESRTREANTGELFF.

CDR3 DNA sequence: TGCAGCGTCGGGAACCAAGAGACCCAGTACTTC. Translation: CSVGNQETQYF. V usage is TRBV29-1 and J usage is TRBJ2-5, with D possibly being TRBD2 (5 bases). From germline, CDR1 is SQVTM and CDR2 ANQGSEA. The CDR3 covers 11 residues. Trimming took off 6 bases at V and 0 bases at J, with 5 bases between the two ends.

This chain uses TRBV24-1 with TRBJ1-4; 8 bases are shared with TRBD1. Per germline, CDR1 KGHDR and CDR2 SFDVKD. CDR3 length: 15 amino acids. J lost 7 bases, V lost 2 bases, and 5 bases had no gene match. The CDR3 loop reads CATSDSRGPGEKLFF. The DNA for the CDR3 is TGTGCCACCAGTGATTCCAGGGGGCCAGGTGAAAAACTGTTTTTT.

V gene TRBV4-2 combines with J gene TRBJ2-3; unclear D gene. The germline V and J ends were trimmed by 1 base and 3 bases, with 11 bases remaining between them. Germline lookup yields CDR1 LGHNA and CDR2 YNFKEQ. The CDR3 has 15 amino acids. This CDR3 reads CASSQVLDGTDTQYF. The CDR3 DNA sequence: TGTGCCAGCAGCCAAGTTCTGGATGGTACAGATACGCAGTATTTT.

This rearrangement joins TRBV12-3 or TRBV12-4 to TRBJ2-1, with TRBD1 matching over 12 bases. The CDR3 has 22 amino acids. V gave up 7 bases and J gave up 5 bases; unmatched junction bases: 27. In DNA, the CDR3 is TGTGCCAGCAAACCCCGGGACAGGGGGCTTTTAGAGGGAGGCCCCTTTAACAATGAGCAGTTCTTC. It yields the protein CASKPRDRGLLEGGPFNNEQFF.

In this sample, this clonotype turned up many times. V and J are TRBV30 and TRBJ2-3, with 11 bases matching TRBD2. Germline V gives CDR1 GTSNPN, CDR2 SVGIG (reference sequence). After removal of 7 bases from V and 3 bases from J, the junction contained 6 bases not matched to a gene. The CDR3 totals 14 residues. CDR3 nucleotide sequence: TGTGCCTCCCAGGGACTAGCGGCAACAGATACGCAGTATTTT. Its protein is CASQGLAATDTQYF.